The present TCR beta chain was sequenced within a study of blood T cell repertoires in COVID-19. Recruited during active infection, patients (from Seattle) were subsequently followed longitudinally. As handled by the study authors: The assay estimated nucleated cells by amplifying reference gene primers. TCRdb's copy holds only in-frame clones and misses some; the assay was immunoSEQ multiplex PCR. V, J and clone size reflect that table, while D and trimming were determined from the DNA. Of 390,000 or so clones listed, more than 70% are singletons. The TCR sequence derives from a woman younger than 45 with COVID-19, enrolled during active disease. The sample consisted of peripheral blood.

The CDR3, as DNA: TGTGCCAGCAGTCAAACAGGGTCGGGCTCACCCCTCCACTTT. Its protein is CASSQTGSGSPLHF. The V gene is TRBV7-9, the J gene TRBJ1-6; tentatively, D is TRBD1 (6 bases). Germline assignment: CDR1 SEHNR and CDR2 FQNEAQ (reference sequence). V was shortened by 6 bases and J by 10 bases, with 16 bases between the two germline ends. This CDR3 contains 14 residues.